One TCR beta chain is described in this entry. The antigen is unknown. The record originates from a study of T cell responses to AZD1222 COVID-19 vaccine. Study-wide results and limits: Regions left unmutated in variants are reportedly the target of nearly half of spike-specific TCRs. Spike was spanned by vaccine-associated CD4 TCRs, which were dominant at 160-218 and 743-854. The breadth and depth of Spike-specific TCRs increased once two AZD1222 doses had been given.

Second doses at about 4 or about 12 weeks were pooled. The CDR3 has 16 amino acids. Germline CDR1 reads SGHRS; CDR2 reads YFSETQ. Trimming shortened V by 4 bases and J by 4 bases, and 15 bases separated the two germline ends. TCRdb's table, derived via immunoSEQ multiplex PCR, lists solely in-frame clones and lacks some. The table has 100,000 to 150,000 clones, just over 85% seen once. Here the sequenced sample was peripheral blood, taken 28 days after the second AZD1222 dose. This receptor was identified in an adult who received the AZD1222 COVID-19 vaccine. This chain joins TRBV5-1 and TRBJ2-6, with D hard to call. CDR3 in amino acids: CASSQTAVAGANVLTF. CDR3 in DNA: TGCGCCAGCAGCCAAACTGCGGTCGCCGGGGCCAACGTCCTGACTTTC.